These 23 T cell receptor beta chains share one sample of origin, sequenced in a study of CD8+ T cells in alopecia areata. Following extraction, RNA underwent reverse transcription to cDNA, which served as the sequencing template. Method: immunoSEQ multiplex PCR; TCRdb's copy keeps in-frame clones and lacks some. The sample contains about 23,000 clones, 40% to 60% of which appear only once. Sequences were obtained from NKG2D-high CD8+ T cells sorted from blood. The receptors shown here come from a human donor with alopecia areata.

The chain is built from TRBV28 and TRBJ2-2; TRBD2 agrees at 7 bases. CDR1 is MDHEN, CDR2 SYDVKM, per germline. V trimming: 4 bases; J trimming: 5 bases; junction bases outside the gene matches: 7. This CDR3 is built from 15 residues. In DNA, the CDR3 is TGTGCCAGCAGTTGGCGGGAGAGGGTGACCGGGGAGCTGTTTTTT. This sequence encodes CASSWRERVTGELFF.

The chain joins TRBV5-6 to TRBJ2-1; 12 nucleotides agree with TRBD2. This CDR3 spans 15 amino acids. The V and J ends lost 3 bases and 6 bases, in that order; junction bases with no gene match: 4. Germline V CDR1 and CDR2: SGHDT, YYEEEE. CDR3 sequence (DNA): TGTGCCAGCAGCTCCGGGACTAGCGGGCTCAATGAGCAGTTCTTC. Protein product: CASSSGTSGLNEQFF.

Remarks on this clone: A read error may produce the germline difference seen at one junction end. The rearrangement links TRBV7-9 to TRBJ2-7; the match to TRBD1 covers 8 bases. Germline loops: CDR1 SEHNR, CDR2 FQNEAQ (reference sequence). The length of the CDR3 is 13 residues. The CDR3 spells CVSSPGGRYEQYF. DNA for the CDR3: TGTGTCAGCAGCCCAGGGGGCCGATACGAGCAGTACTTC. Full variable domain (remainder filled in from reference TRBV7-9 and TRBJ2-7): DTGVSQNPRHKITKRGQNVTFRCDPISEHNRLYWYRQTLGQGPEFLTYFQNEAQLEKSRLLSDRFSAERPKGSFSTLEIQRTEQGDSAMYLCVSSPGGRYEQYFGPGTRLTVT.

V usage is TRBV5-1 and J usage is TRBJ2-7, with 7 bases that match TRBD2. This CDR3 comprises 14 residues. Germline CDR1 reads SGHRS; CDR2 reads YFSETQ. V shed 4 bases and J 2 bases; nucleotides not matched to a gene: 6. The CDR3 loop reads CASSPLALAYEQYF. The CDR3, as DNA: TGCGCCAGCAGCCCACTAGCGCTAGCCTACGAGCAGTACTTC.

The rearrangement joins TRBV19 to TRBJ2-1, with a weak D call TRBD1 (5 bases). With 3 bases removed from V and 7 bases from J, the gap between germline ends came to 7 bases. This CDR3 has 12 residues. The germline CDR1 and CDR2 sequences are LNHDA and SQIVND (reference sequence). The CDR3: CASSMGLNEQFF. The CDR3 bases are TGTGCCAGTAGTATGGGGCTGAATGAGCAGTTCTTC.

The V gene is TRBV27, the J gene TRBJ1-2; D possibly corresponds to TRBD1 (5 bases). The length of the CDR3 is 12 residues. Germline-derived CDR1 and CDR2 are MNHEY and SMNVEV (reference sequence). The V end was cut by 6 bases, the J end by 4 bases, with 9 bases between. In nucleotides, the CDR3 is TGTGCCAGCAGGGCAGGGTCCTATGGCTACACCTTC. Amino acids: CASRAGSYGYTF.

CDR3 DNA: TGTGCCAGCAGTTTAATATCGGGGGGCAATCAGCCCCAGCATTTT. This translates into CASSLISGGNQPQHF. The V gene is TRBV27, the J gene TRBJ1-5; tentatively, D is TRBD1 (5 bases). CDR1 is MNHEY and CDR2 is SMNVEV in the germline V gene (reference sequence). The CDR3 has 15 residues. Trimming left V 2 bases short and J 2 bases short, with 10 bases between.

The genes are TRBV2 and TRBJ2-2, with D perhaps matching TRBD2 (6 bases). Germline V gives CDR1 SNHLY, CDR2 FYNNEI. This CDR3 spans 12 amino acids. Between the trimmed V and J ends, which lost 11 bases and 9 bases, there was a span of 16 bases. The CDR3 DNA follows: TGTGCCGCCTCGGGAGTAGCGAGGGAGCTGTTTTTT. Encoded protein: CAASGVARELFF.

The chain has TRBV9 and TRBJ2-1; no clear D. V gave up 0 bases and J gave up 5 bases, with 12 bases separating them. The germline V gene has CDR1 SGDLS and CDR2 YYNGEE. The CDR3 length is 15 residues. CDR3 nucleotides: TGTGCCAGCAGCGTAGGCGGAGTTCGGAACAATGAGCAGTTCTTC. It encodes CASSVGGVRNNEQFF.

The V call is TRBV6-1, the J call TRBJ1-2; D remains ambiguous. The ends were cut back, 3 bases at V and 5 bases at J, with 19 bases in the middle. In germline, CDR1 is MNHNS, CDR2 SASEGT. The CDR3 extends over 16 amino acids. CDR3 nucleotides: TGTGCCAGCAGTGATGGGAGCGGACCGATATTTTATGGCTACACCTTC. Residues: CASSDGSGPIFYGYTF.

V and J are TRBV2 and TRBJ1-4; the match to TRBD1 covers 10 bases. This CDR3 comprises 11 residues. From germline, CDR1 is SNHLY and CDR2 FYNNEI. The V and J ends lost 9 bases and 10 bases, in that order; junction bases with no gene match: 2. The CDR3 loop reads CASWDRGKLFF. The CDR3 DNA sequence: TGTGCCAGTTGGGACAGGGGAAAACTGTTTTTT.

This clone was counted only a few times. This chain uses TRBV19 with TRBJ2-1; 9 nucleotides match TRBD2. V lost 8 bases to trimming and J lost 4 bases; unmatched junction nucleotides: 9. The CDR3 length is 15 residues. Germline V gene sequence: CDR1 LNHDA, CDR2 SQIVND (reference sequence). Here the CDR3 DNA reads TGTGCCAGTGCCTATAGCGGGAGTTCTTACAATGAGCAGTTCTTC. Translation: CASAYSGSSYNEQFF.

This clone was seen a handful of times. The V call is TRBV27, the J call TRBJ2-3; D gene unclear. In germline, CDR1 is MNHEY, CDR2 SMNVEV (reference sequence). The CDR3 covers 16 residues. Trimming stripped 5 bases from V and 5 bases from J, with 20 bases between. CDR3 region: CASSPLSFSGRDTQYF. DNA of the CDR3: TGTGCCAGCAGTCCCCTGTCCTTCTCCGGTAGAGATACGCAGTATTTT.

This rearrangement joins TRBV6-6 to TRBJ2-1; possible D gene TRBD2, 5 bases. The CDR3 loop spans 16 amino acids. V gave up 2 bases and J gave up 6 bases, with 17 bases separating them. CDR1 is MNHNY, CDR2 SVGAGI, per germline (reference sequence). CDR3 DNA: TGTGCCAGCAGTTACCAAACTAGGATCCCCGTCAATGAGCAGTTCTTC. Encoded protein: CASSYQTRIPVNEQFF.

This clone was seen only a few times. Written as DNA, the CDR3 is TGTGCCAGTAGTGGGGGACTTAATGAGCAGTTCTTC. Translation gives CASSGGLNEQFF. V usage is TRBV19 and J usage is TRBJ2-1; perhaps TRBD2 as D (6 bases). Per germline, CDR1 LNHDA and CDR2 SQIVND (reference sequence). Trimming shortened V by 5 bases and J by 7 bases, and 9 bases separated the two germline ends. CDR3 length: 12 amino acids.

The chain employs TRBV4-1 and TRBJ2-7; no firm D call. CDR3 size: 12 residues. Germline V gene sequence: CDR1 MGHRA, CDR2 YSYEKL. V lost 0 bases and J lost 7, with 7 bases in between. The CDR3 is CASSQEGEEQYF. CDR3 bases: TGCGCCAGCAGCCAAGAGGGCGAGGAGCAGTACTTC.

The genes are TRBV9 and TRBJ2-1; tentatively, D is TRBD1 (6 bases). Germline V gives CDR1 SGDLS, CDR2 YYNGEE. The CDR3 is 15 residues long. V lost 4 bases to trimming and J lost 0 bases, with 11 bases between them. The CDR3 protein is CASSLGTYSYNEQFF. The CDR3 DNA reads TGTGCCAGCAGCCTCGGGACATACTCCTACAATGAGCAGTTCTTC.

The gene calls are TRBV15 and TRBJ2-2; D gene uncertain. Germline-derived CDR1 and CDR2 are LNHNV and YYDKDF (reference sequence). CDR3 length: 13 residues. Trimming removed 6 bases at V and 4 bases at J, with 9 bases between. The CDR3: CATRYGPTGELFF. CDR3 DNA: TGTGCCACCAGGTACGGGCCCACCGGGGAGCTGTTTTTT.

The chain has TRBV27 and TRBJ2-5, with 8 nucleotides matching TRBD2. CDR1 is MNHEY and CDR2 is SMNVEV in the germline V gene (reference sequence). The J segment lost 4 bases and the V segment lost 2 bases, leaving 6 bases of the junction unmatched. The CDR3 sequence is 15 residues long. CDR3 sequence reads: CASSLLSGSAETQYF. CDR3 coding DNA: TGTGCCAGCAGTTTACTAAGCGGGAGTGCAGAGACCCAGTACTTC.

The chain is built from TRBV27 and TRBJ2-1; TRBD1 might be the D (5 bases). This CDR3 has 14 amino acids. Germline CDR1 is MNHEY and CDR2 is SMNVEV (reference sequence). Trimming took off 5 bases at V and 2 bases at J, with 10 bases between the two ends. The CDR3 DNA follows: TGTGCCAGCAGTAGACAGAAAGCCTACAATGAGCAGTTCTTC. Protein sequence: CASSRQKAYNEQFF.

This clone came up a few times. The J gene is TRBJ1-5, the V gene TRBV2; 8 bases line up with TRBD1. The CDR3 length is 19 residues. The V segment lost 5 bases and the J segment 4 bases; nucleotides outside the gene matches: 19. Germline CDR1 and CDR2: SNHLY and FYNNEI. The CDR3 nucleotides read TGTGCCAGCAGTCCGCCCCGGGACAGGAGATGGGTAGGAAATCAGCCCCAGCATTTT. Translation gives CASSPPRDRRWVGNQPQHF.

The table lists this clone with a few counts. The J gene is TRBJ2-2, the V gene TRBV29-1; possibly TRBD1 for D (5 bases). V lost 3 bases and J lost 5, with 7 bases in between. Per germline, CDR1 SQVTM and CDR2 ANQGSEA. The CDR3 is made up of 12 amino acids. In DNA form, the CDR3 reads TGCAGCGTTGAGGGGCTAACCGGGGAGCTGTTTTTT. It encodes CSVEGLTGELFF.

V is TRBV7-2 and J is TRBJ2-7; perhaps TRBD2 as D (5 bases). Germline V lookup: CDR1 SGHTA, CDR2 FQGNSA. Trimming stripped 5 bases from V and 5 bases from J, with 22 bases between. CDR3 length: 16 amino acids. Written as DNA, the CDR3 is TGTGCCAGCAGCCTCCGGAGGCTACCCCTCGCCCACGAGCAGTACTTC. Translated, it gives CASSLRRLPLAHEQYF.